This T cell receptor (beta chain) was obtained from a study of shared clonotypes between healthy human individuals. Whole-study results and caveats: Against clonotypes common to all four donors, non-shared ones had lower generation probabilities.

Profiling relied on immunoSEQ multiplex PCR, and the TCRdb table lists in-frame clones only, not all of them. The table shows about 2.3 million clones, with about nine tenths occurring only once. Comment on this clone: Its antigen remains unidentified. Additional DNA sequences in this sample encode the identical CDR3.

This CDR3 region has 15 residues. Germline V gene lookup returns CDR1 SGHRS and CDR2 YFSETQ. Trimming took 0 bases from V and 2 from J, leaving 11 bases between them. The sequenced material came from naive CD4+ T cells from PBMCs. Subset meaning: CD45RA+ positively selected. The receptor was isolated from a man between 18 and 29 years old in good health. Some clones in this sample may be carry-over from other donors' samples. V usage is TRBV5-1 and J usage is TRBJ2-5; D uncertain. CDR3 region: CASSLAVGPQETQYF. The CDR3 region has the DNA TGCGCCAGCAGCTTGGCCGTTGGACCTCAAGAGACCCAGTACTTC.